A single sample is the source of the 13 T cell receptor beta chains below, sequenced in a study of post-analysis software for immune sequencing data. Notes on the study in general: TRBV segments more frequent in patients than in controls numbered roughly five and included TRBV5-6, TRBV5-1 and TRBV20-1.

Their cognate antigens are unknown. cDNA libraries of TCR beta carried unique molecular identifiers. TCRdb re-derived calls from the PCR reads in MiXCR, one entry per CDR3 protein. Among hundreds of thousands of distinct CDR3 sequences, less than 35% were seen once, and the ten largest hold around 15%. Sequencing was done on a sample of blood. These receptor sequences come from a girl aged 5 to 17 with multiple sclerosis.

The chain has TRBV12-3 or TRBV12-4 and TRBJ2-2; 9 bases are a match to TRBD1. The CDR3 length is 15 residues. V lost 7 bases, J lost 7 bases, and 10 bases stayed unmatched. CDR3 amino acids: CASTGGQGFGGELFF. The CDR3 coding sequence is TGTGCCAGCACCGGAGGACAGGGGTTTGGCGGGGAGCTGTTTTTT.

This clonotype has more than one count but fewer than ten. One end of the junction does not line up with germline, which may come from a read error. This chain connects TRBV6-5 to TRBJ1-2, with D tentatively TRBD1 (5 bases). The CDR3 totals 14 residues. The V gene's germline CDR1 is MNHEY and CDR2 SVGAGI. The CDR3 loop reads CASSYRGSGYDYTF. The CDR3 DNA sequence: TGTGCCAGCAGTTACCGGGGGTCAGGATATGACTACACCTTC.

The V gene is TRBV12-3 or TRBV12-4, the J gene TRBJ1-5; no clear D. This CDR3 region has 14 residues. V dropped 4 bases and J dropped 2 bases, with 9 bases sitting between them. The CDR3 sequence: CASSSSGGNQPQHF. The CDR3 nucleotides are TGTGCCAGCAGTTCGTCAGGCGGCAATCAGCCCCAGCATTTT.

The chain links TRBV27 to TRBJ1-2; D not resolved. The germline V gene has CDR1 MNHEY and CDR2 SMNVEV (reference sequence). CDR3 length: 15 residues. Trimming shortened V by 4 bases and J by 0 bases, and 12 bases separated the two germline ends. As DNA, the CDR3 is TGTGCCAGCAGTTCGGACGGAGTAGCTAACTATGGCTACACCTTC. Residues: CASSSDGVANYGYTF.

The rearrangement links TRBV29-1 to TRBJ1-2; 10 nucleotides line up with TRBD1. Germline CDR1 is SQVTM and CDR2 is ANQGSEA. The ends lost 5 bases at V and 7 bases at J; junction bases unmatched: 16. The CDR3 consists of 16 residues. The CDR3 here is CSVLRRLTGGASGYTF. The CDR3, as DNA: TGCAGCGTTCTCCGACGATTGACAGGGGGCGCGAGTGGCTACACCTTC.

This clonotype occurred once. This chain uses TRBV4-3 with TRBJ2-1; D is ambiguous. CDR1 LGHNA and CDR2 YSLEER come from the germline V gene. The V end was cut by 0 bases, the J end by 4 bases, with 10 bases between. CDR3 length equals 15 residues. The CDR3 DNA reads TGCGCCAGCAGCCAAGAAGGCTACCAATACAATGAGCAGTTCTTC. Translating gives CASSQEGYQYNEQFF.

A few counts support this clonotype. The genes are TRBV5-1 and TRBJ1-6, with D possibly being TRBD1 (5 bases). The V gene lost 4 bases and the J gene lost 9 bases, with 20 bases spanning the gap. Germline loops: CDR1 SGHRS, CDR2 YFSETQ. CDR3 length: 16 residues. The CDR3 loop is CASSPEGQFGGSPLHF. Here the CDR3 DNA reads TGCGCCAGCAGCCCCGAGGGCCAATTTGGGGGTTCACCCCTCCACTTT.

The rearrangement links TRBV7-9 to TRBJ2-1, with TRBD2 as a possible D gene (7 bases). The CDR3 extends over 16 amino acids. CDR1 SEHNR and CDR2 FQNEAQ come from the germline V gene (reference sequence). Trimming removed 6 bases from V and 0 bases from J, with 15 bases in between. CDR3 nucleotides: TGTGCCAGCAGGCTACGAGGGGGGGCCTCCTACAATGAGCAGTTCTTC. It encodes CASRLRGGASYNEQFF.

This chain joins TRBV30 and TRBJ1-6, with no clear D. Germline V gives CDR1 GTSNPN, CDR2 SVGIG (reference sequence). Between the trimmed V and J ends, which lost 3 bases and 0 bases, there was a span of 6 bases. The CDR3 length is 14 residues. CDR3 sequence reads: CAWSPSSYNSPLHF. The CDR3, as DNA: TGTGCCTGGAGCCCAAGCTCCTATAATTCACCCCTCCACTTT.

This clonotype was seen a few times. The chain recombines TRBV20-1 with TRBJ2-7; D remains ambiguous. The germline gives CDR1 DFQATT, CDR2 SNEGSKA (reference sequence). There are 16 residues in the CDR3. Deletions cut 5 bases from V and 6 bases from J, with 26 bases between. CDR3 amino acids: CSARHLDGRSMGEQYF. The CDR3 DNA reads TGCAGTGCTCGACATTTAGACGGCAGGTCGATGGGCGAGCAGTACTTC.

This clonotype was seen a handful of times. The chain couples TRBV6-5 to TRBJ2-7, with D perhaps TRBD1 or TRBD2 (6 bases each). The CDR3 loop spans 14 amino acids. Germline CDR1 reads MNHEY; CDR2 reads SVGAGI. V lost 7 bases to trimming and J lost 6 bases, with 19 bases between them. CDR3 region: CASKRQAEGVEQYF. CDR3 bases: TGTGCCAGCAAGCGACAGGCGGAGGGGGTCGAGCAGTACTTC.

V gene TRBV12-3 or TRBV12-4 combines with J gene TRBJ1-6; no firm D call. V was pared by 3 bases and J by 6 bases, with 6 bases between. This CDR3 is built from 13 residues. CDR3 sequence (DNA): TGTGCCAGCAGTTTCGGCAGTAATTCACCCCTCCACTTT. Translation: CASSFGSNSPLHF.

Regarding this clonotype: One end of the junction is discordant with germline, which a read error may explain. The chain couples TRBV6-2 or TRBV6-3 to TRBJ2-1; 8 bases map to TRBD2. Germline CDR1 and CDR2: MNHEY and SVGEGT. The CDR3 is 16 residues long. The CDR3 spells CASTLRGGQSSDEHSF. CDR3 nucleotide sequence: TGTGCCAGCACTCTACGGGGGGGACAATCCTCCGATGAGCACTCCTTC.